Following are 9 T cell receptor beta chains from one sample sequenced in a study of cytomegalovirus exposure and HLA in healthy donors. A multiplex PCR was run with 60 Vbeta primers and 13 Jbeta primers. TCRdb keeps only in-frame clones here, not all; method: immunoSEQ multiplex PCR. Of roughly 240,000 clones in the sample, about 85% were seen once. Specimen: PBMCs. These TCRs come from a girl aged 2 to 9 in good health and CMV-seronegative.

The V call is TRBV19, the J call TRBJ2-3, with 9 nucleotides matching TRBD2. V was pared by 3 bases and J by 0 bases, with 10 bases of the junction left unmatched. The CDR3 spans 18 residues. Per the germline V gene, CDR1 is LNHDA and CDR2 is SQIVND (reference sequence). CDR3 protein: CASSMGKIAGASTDTQYF. Written as DNA, the CDR3 is TGTGCCAGTAGTATGGGGAAAATAGCGGGGGCTAGCACAGATACGCAGTATTTT.

The rearrangement links TRBV7-9 to TRBJ1-5, with a possible D match to TRBD1 (5 bases). Germline assignment: CDR1 SEHNR and CDR2 FQNEAQ (reference sequence). The CDR3 is 12 residues long. V lost 6 bases to trimming and J lost 2 bases, with 5 bases between them. The CDR3 nucleotides read TGTGCCAGCAGACAGGGCAATCAGCCCCAGCATTTT. This gives the protein CASRQGNQPQHF.

The V gene is TRBV5-4, the J gene TRBJ2-2; the match to TRBD2 covers 13 bases. The CDR3 contains 15 residues. With 4 bases clipped from V and 6 bases from J, the junction kept 3 bases outside the gene matches. The germline gives CDR1 SGHNT, CDR2 YYREEE (reference sequence). The CDR3 sequence is CASSTGLAGSGELFF. For the CDR3, the DNA is TGTGCCAGCAGCACGGGACTAGCGGGGTCCGGGGAGCTGTTTTTT.

The chain recombines TRBV6-1 with TRBJ1-2, with D possibly TRBD1 on 5 matching bases. The germline V and J ends were trimmed by 1 base and 5 bases, with 17 bases remaining between them. This CDR3 region has 16 residues. Germline V gene data show CDR1 as MNHNS and CDR2 as SASEGT. Here the CDR3 DNA reads TGTGCCAGCAGTGAAGGGCGTTTTCCGACAGCATATGGCTACACCTTC. Protein product: CASSEGRFPTAYGYTF.

The chain has TRBV7-9 and TRBJ1-4; D may be TRBD1 (5 bases). V was shortened by 5 bases and J by 7 bases, with 14 bases between the two germline ends. The germline gives CDR1 SEHNR, CDR2 FQNEAQ (reference sequence). This CDR3 region has 14 residues. Written as DNA, the CDR3 is TGTGCCAGCAGCGGAGAAGGGGTACGTGAAAAACTGTTTTTT. Translating it yields CASSGEGVREKLFF.

The chain employs TRBV27 and TRBJ1-6, with 7 bases aligning to TRBD1. Trimming removed 4 bases from V and 7 bases from J; junction bases left unmatched: 7. From germline, CDR1 is MNHEY and CDR2 SMNVEV (reference sequence). This CDR3 region has 15 residues. The CDR3 is CASSSTGTPNSPLHF. The CDR3 DNA sequence: TGTGCCAGCAGTTCGACAGGGACCCCCAATTCACCCCTCCACTTT.

The chain couples TRBV5-5 to TRBJ2-7, with 7 bases matching TRBD1. The CDR3 loop spans 15 amino acids. Looked up from germline, CDR1 is SGHKS and CDR2 is YYEKEE (reference sequence). V shed 5 bases and J 3 bases; nucleotides not matched to a gene: 11. CDR3 amino acids: CASRRDWGQNYEQYF. CDR3 in DNA: TGTGCCAGCAGAAGAGACTGGGGACAGAACTACGAGCAGTACTTC.

The chain joins TRBV7-9 to TRBJ2-3; the D gene is possibly TRBD2 (6 bases). The CDR3 spans 14 residues. Germline V gives CDR1 SEHNR, CDR2 FQNEAQ (reference sequence). V was cut by 8 bases and J by 2 bases, with 14 bases left in between. The CDR3 sequence: CASLDSGHTDTQYF. The CDR3 DNA follows: TGTGCCAGCTTGGATAGCGGTCACACAGATACGCAGTATTTT.

This chain joins TRBV30 and TRBJ1-3, with D tentatively TRBD1 (5 bases). The V gene lost 0 bases and the J gene lost 0 bases, with 18 bases spanning the gap. In germline, CDR1 is GTSNPN, CDR2 SVGIG (reference sequence). The CDR3 has 18 amino acids. DNA of the CDR3: TGTGCCTGGAGTGTACTTCAGGGTTGGCGTTACTCTGGAAACACCATATATTTT. Protein product: CAWSVLQGWRYSGNTIYF.